Below are 16 T cell receptor beta chains sequenced from a single sample in a study of blood T cells in healthy people across ages. A sample-barcoded 5' primer and a J-beta primer mix were used in a second PCR of about 6 to 12 cycles. TCRdb itself ran the 5' RACE reads through MiXCR, one entry per CDR3 protein. The sample records roughly 930,000 distinct CDR3 sequences, roughly 48% being singletons. The sequencing input was blood. The receptors here all came from a man aged 30 to 39 in good health.

This clonotype has only a few counts. The chain joins TRBV4-3 to TRBJ2-1; D ambiguous. Trimming pared 2 bases from V and 2 bases from J, leaving 13 bases between. CDR1 and CDR2 (germline): LGHNA, YSLEER. The CDR3 is 16 residues long. This chain's CDR3 is CASSQQLAETYNEQFF. As DNA, the CDR3 is TGCGCCAGCAGCCAACAATTGGCCGAGACCTACAATGAGCAGTTCTTC.

V gene TRBV6-1 combines with J gene TRBJ2-1; 10 bases map to TRBD1. This CDR3 is 15 amino acids long. Germline-derived CDR1 and CDR2 are MNHNS and SASEGT. The junction had 13 bases not matched to a gene; V was cut back by 7 bases and J by 10 bases. The CDR3 reads CASMTGTGVFYEQFF. CDR3 DNA: TGTGCCAGCATGACCGGGACAGGGGTTTTCTACGAGCAGTTCTTC.

This clonotype was seen only a few times. The V and J genes are TRBV28 and TRBJ2-7; no clear D gene. CDR1 is MDHEN and CDR2 is SYDVKM in the germline V gene. V lost 2 bases and J lost 1, with 15 bases in between. This CDR3 region has 16 residues. The CDR3 nucleotides read TGTGCCAGCAGTTTAATGGGGTTGGGCAGGTCCTACGAGCAGTACTTC. It specifies CASSLMGLGRSYEQYF.

This clonotype showed up just a few times. The chain recombines TRBV27 with TRBJ1-4; D is ambiguous. The CDR3 covers 15 residues. Germline CDR1 reads MNHEY; CDR2 reads SMNVEV (reference sequence). V lost 1 base to trimming and J lost 1 base, with 7 bases between them. The CDR3 spells CASSLYGRTNEKLFF. As DNA, the CDR3 is TGTGCCAGCAGTTTATACGGCAGAACTAATGAAAAACTGTTTTTT.

The V and J genes are TRBV4-3 and TRBJ1-2; D not certain. The V end lost 4 bases, the J end lost 5 bases, and 17 bases lay between the germline ends. Germline CDR1 and CDR2: LGHNA and YSLEER. This CDR3 has 15 residues. The CDR3: CASSPGGSEGYGYTF. The CDR3 DNA sequence: TGCGCCAGCAGCCCTGGTGGAAGCGAAGGTTATGGCTACACCTTC.

This clonotype occurred a few times. The V and J genes are TRBV3-1 and TRBJ2-7; the D is unclear. The V gene's germline CDR1 is LGHDT and CDR2 YNNKEL (reference sequence). Trimming took 0 bases from V and 0 from J, leaving 9 bases between them. This CDR3 contains 15 residues. The CDR3 DNA sequence: TGTGCCAGCAGCCAAGATGAGGATAGCTCCTACGAGCAGTACTTC. Translation: CASSQDEDSSYEQYF.

This clonotype was detected a few times. J is TRBJ2-7 and V is TRBV29-1; 7 bases fit TRBD2. The CDR3 has 12 residues. In germline, CDR1 is SQVTM, CDR2 ANQGSEA. V lost 6 bases to trimming and J lost 2 bases; unmatched junction nucleotides: 4. The CDR3 loop reads CSVLAPTYEQYF. In nucleotides, the CDR3 is TGCAGCGTACTAGCGCCTACCTACGAGCAGTACTTC.

This clonotype was seen a handful of times. The CDR3 reads CASKTEGQSYQPQHF. Written as DNA, the CDR3 is TGTGCCAGCAAGACCGAGGGACAAAGTTATCAGCCCCAGCATTTT. The chain employs TRBV2 and TRBJ1-5, with D possibly matching TRBD1 (6 bases). Per germline, CDR1 SNHLY and CDR2 FYNNEI. The CDR3 sequence is 15 residues long. V lost 7 bases, J lost 5 bases, and 18 bases lay in between.

This chain connects TRBV7-2 to TRBJ2-4, with 8 bases fitting TRBD1. The CDR3 is 13 residues long. Germline-derived CDR1 and CDR2 are SGHTA and FQGNSA. With 5 bases clipped from V and 13 bases from J, the junction kept 10 bases outside the gene matches. The CDR3 spells CASSLTGQGLQYF. The CDR3 nucleotides read TGTGCCAGCAGCCTAACCGGACAGGGCTTGCAGTACTTC.

The genes are TRBV3-1 and TRBJ1-3; D may be TRBD1 (5 bases). Germline V CDR1 and CDR2: LGHDT, YNNKEL (reference sequence). Trimming shortened V by 2 bases and J by 0 bases, and 11 bases separated the two germline ends. This CDR3 contains 16 residues. The CDR3 sequence is CASSQFSGSSGNTIYF. For the CDR3, the DNA is TGTGCCAGCAGCCAATTCTCAGGGAGCTCTGGAAACACCATATATTTT.

The chain couples TRBV20-1 to TRBJ2-7; 8 positions match TRBD1. The length of the CDR3 is 16 residues. The junction had 17 bases not matched to a gene; V was cut back by 7 bases and J by 3 bases. Germline-derived CDR1 and CDR2 are DFQATT and SNEGSKA (reference sequence). This CDR3 reads CSGLEIGVDRVYEQYF. The CDR3 nucleotides read TGCAGTGGCCTAGAGATAGGGGTGGACAGGGTCTACGAGCAGTACTTC.

This chain joins TRBV7-9 and TRBJ1-6; D call uncertain. The CDR3 extends over 12 amino acids. Germline lookup yields CDR1 SEHNR and CDR2 FQNEAQ (reference sequence). V was cut by 5 bases and J by 12 bases, with 11 bases left in between. CDR3 sequence (DNA): TGTGCCAGCAGCCTCGACAACAAACCCCTCCACTTT. Its protein is CASSLDNKPLHF.

This chain uses TRBV7-3 with TRBJ2-1, with 9 bases identical to TRBD1. The CDR3 is 15 amino acids. The junction had 8 bases not matched to a gene; V was cut back by 1 base and J by 10 bases. CDR1 and CDR2 (germline): SGHTA, FQGTGA. The CDR3 protein is CASSLMNTGGHEQFF. The CDR3, as DNA: TGTGCCAGCAGCTTAATGAATACAGGGGGCCACGAGCAGTTCTTC. The full variable domain, with the rest looked up from reference TRBV7-3 and TRBJ2-1, is GAGVSQTPSNKVTEKGKYVELRCDPISGHTALYWYRQSLGQGPEFLIYFQGTGAADDSGLPNDRFFAVRPEGSVSTLKIQRTERGDSAVYLCASSLMNTGGHEQFFGPGTRLTVL.

This clonotype was found a few times. A much more abundant neighbour one base away suggests this may be a read error. The V and J genes are TRBV12-3 or TRBV12-4 and TRBJ2-1; 8 positions agree with TRBD1. The CDR3 extends over 12 amino acids. Unmatched junction bases numbered 3, after V lost 6 bases and J lost 8 bases. The CDR3 DNA follows: TGTGCCAGCAGCACGACAGGGGATGAGCAGTTCTTC. Its protein is CASSTTGDEQFF.

The chain combines TRBV7-9 with TRBJ2-7; no firm D call. Trimming took 6 bases from V and 3 from J, leaving 6 bases between them. This CDR3 has 11 amino acids. Germline V gene lookup returns CDR1 SEHNR and CDR2 FQNEAQ (reference sequence). The CDR3 protein is CASRTYYEQYF. For the CDR3, the DNA is TGTGCCAGCAGGACCTACTACGAGCAGTACTTC. Based on the CDR3 plus reference TRBV7-9 and TRBJ2-7, the full variable domain is DTGVSQNPRHKITKRGQNVTFRCDPISEHNRLYWYRQTLGQGPEFLTYFQNEAQLEKSRLLSDRFSAERPKGSFSTLEIQRTEQGDSAMYLCASRTYYEQYFGPGTRLTVT.

CDR3 nucleotide sequence: TGTGCCTCAAAGGGACACAACCAAGAGACCCAGTACTTC. Translation gives CASKGHNQETQYF. V and J are TRBV6-5 and TRBJ2-5; D is perhaps TRBD1 (6 bases). The CDR3 spans 13 residues. Germline V gene lookup returns CDR1 MNHEY and CDR2 SVGAGI. V was clipped by 11 bases and J by 0 bases, with 13 bases between them.